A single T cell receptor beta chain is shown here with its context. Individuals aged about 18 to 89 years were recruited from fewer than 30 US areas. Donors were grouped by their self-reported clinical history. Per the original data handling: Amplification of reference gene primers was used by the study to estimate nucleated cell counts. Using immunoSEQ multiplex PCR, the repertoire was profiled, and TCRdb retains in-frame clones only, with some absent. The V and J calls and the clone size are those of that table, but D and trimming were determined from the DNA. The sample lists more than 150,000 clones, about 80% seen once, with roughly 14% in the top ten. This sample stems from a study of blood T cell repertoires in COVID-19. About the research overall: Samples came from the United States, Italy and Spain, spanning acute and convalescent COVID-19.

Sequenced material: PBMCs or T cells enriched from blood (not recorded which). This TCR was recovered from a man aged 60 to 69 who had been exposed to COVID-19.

The CDR3 DNA sequence: TGTGCCAGCAGCGTAGGGGCTAGCGGGGAGCTCCACTCCCAGTTCTTC. Amino acids: CASSVGASGELHSQFF. This chain connects TRBV9 to TRBJ2-1; 9 nucleotides agree with TRBD2. The CDR3 length is 16 residues. CDR1 is SGDLS and CDR2 is YYNGEE in the germline V gene. Losses at the gene ends were 0 bases for V and 13 bases for J; bases not matched to a gene: 14. Full variable domain (outside the CDR3, taken from reference TRBV9 and TRBJ2-1): DSGVTQTPKHLITATGQRVTLRCSPRSGDLSVYWYQQSLDQGLQFLIQYYNGEERAKGNILERFSAQQFPDLHSELNLSSLELGDSALYFCASSVGASGELHSQFFGPGTRLTVL.